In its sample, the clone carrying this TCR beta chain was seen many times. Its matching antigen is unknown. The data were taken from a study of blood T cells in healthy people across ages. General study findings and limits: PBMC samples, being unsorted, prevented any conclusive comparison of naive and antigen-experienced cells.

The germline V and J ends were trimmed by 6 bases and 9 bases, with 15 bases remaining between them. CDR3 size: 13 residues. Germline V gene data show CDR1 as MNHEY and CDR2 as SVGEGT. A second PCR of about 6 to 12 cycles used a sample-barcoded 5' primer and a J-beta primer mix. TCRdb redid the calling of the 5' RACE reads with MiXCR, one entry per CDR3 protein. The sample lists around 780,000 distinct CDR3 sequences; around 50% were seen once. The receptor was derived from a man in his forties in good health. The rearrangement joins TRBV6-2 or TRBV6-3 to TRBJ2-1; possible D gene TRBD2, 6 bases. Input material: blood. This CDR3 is CASRGTGGGEQFF. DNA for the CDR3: TGTGCCAGCAGGGGGACCGGGGGAGGTGAGCAGTTCTTC.